This T cell receptor (beta chain) emerged from a study of cytomegalovirus exposure and HLA in healthy donors. The study ran its PCR with 60 Vbeta and 13 Jbeta primers. Produced via immunoSEQ multiplex PCR; TCRdb's table is partial and in-frame only. This table has some 99,000 clones, roughly four fifths appearing once. This clone was detected only once. The sequenced sample consisted of PBMCs. The clonotype was recovered from a female donor in good health and CMV-seronegative.

Written as DNA, the CDR3 is TGCAGCGTTGTAAGGGGCCAGGGGCGCGAGCAGTACTTC. Amino acid sequence: CSVVRGQGREQYF. The rearrangement uses TRBV29-1 and TRBJ2-7, with TRBD1 as a possible D gene (6 bases). Trimming removed 4 bases at V and 6 bases at J, with 16 bases between. Germline V gene sequence: CDR1 SQVTM, CDR2 ANQGSEA. The CDR3 runs 13 residues.